Included here is one T cell receptor (beta chain) sequence, with context. The data were obtained in a study of shared T cell receptors in the human thymus. The data were produced by immunoSEQ multiplex PCR, yet TCRdb's version contains in-frame clones alone and is incomplete. The table includes about 660,000 clones, around 87% detected once. The ends lost 5 bases at V and 3 bases at J; junction bases unmatched: 7. The CDR3 has 15 amino acids. Germline CDR1 is MNHEY and CDR2 is SMNVEV (reference sequence). These data were also reused for a study on human thymus T cells. From that paper: Resections from corrective heart surgery provided thymus tissue.

The sequence was collected from a boy under two years old with a congenital heart defect. Sequencing was carried out using thymocytes. V is TRBV27 and J is TRBJ2-7, with 10 positions matching TRBD1. The CDR3 bases are TGTGCCAGCAGTCCACGGACAGGGGGGAACTACGAGCAGTACTTC. As protein: CASSPRTGGNYEQYF.